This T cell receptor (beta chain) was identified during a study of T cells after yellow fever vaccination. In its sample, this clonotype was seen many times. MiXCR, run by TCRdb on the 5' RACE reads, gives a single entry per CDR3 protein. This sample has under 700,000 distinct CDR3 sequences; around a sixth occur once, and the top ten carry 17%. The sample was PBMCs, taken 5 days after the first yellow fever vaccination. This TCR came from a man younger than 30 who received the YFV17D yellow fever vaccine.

The DNA of the CDR3 is TGTGCCAGCAGCCTAGTAGTGAACACTGAAGCTTTCTTT. Translated: CASSLVVNTEAFF. The chain is built from TRBV7-2 and TRBJ1-1; D gene ambiguous. This CDR3 has 13 residues. V was pared by 5 bases and J by 0 bases, with 7 bases between. Per the germline V gene, CDR1 is SGHTA and CDR2 is FQGNSA.